The present T cell receptor beta chain was sequenced within a study of blood T cell repertoires in COVID-19. Overall study context: Sites across the United States, Italy and Spain contributed samples from acute and convalescent COVID-19.

Authors' analysis steps: Amplifying reference gene primers gave estimates of nucleated cell counts. Produced via immunoSEQ multiplex PCR; TCRdb's table is partial and in-frame only. That table is the source of V, J and clone size, and D and trimming were worked out from the DNA. The sample includes 140,000 to 150,000 clones, 70% to 90% of them seen just once. Germline CDR1 MNHEY, CDR2 SVGAGI. CDR3 length: 16 residues. The V gene end was trimmed by 2 bases and the J gene end by 4 bases; junction bases not matched to a gene: 10. The sample consisted of peripheral blood. The TCR originated in a human donor with acute or convalescent COVID-19. The donor label of this sample is uncertain. This chain joins TRBV6-5 and TRBJ2-5; 7 nucleotides line up with TRBD1. The CDR3 DNA reads TGTGCCAGCAGTTACGGGGTCAGGGGGTGGGGAGAGACCCAGTACTTC. This encodes CASSYGVRGWGETQYF.